Below, one TCR beta chain is given with its context. The germline CDR1 and CDR2 sequences are SNHLY and FYNNEI. Trimming shortened V by 6 bases and J by 4 bases, and 12 bases separated the two germline ends. This CDR3 has 13 residues. Authors' methods: Scientists estimated how many nucleated cells there were by amplifying reference gene primers. TCRdb's table, derived via immunoSEQ multiplex PCR, lists solely in-frame clones and lacks some. The DNA gave D and trimming, while V, J and clone size come from that table. The profile covers under 500,000 clones, with 70% to 90% appearing a single time and under 2% taken by the ten largest. The sample originates from a study of blood T cell repertoires in COVID-19. Study overall: Material from acute and convalescent COVID-19 was sourced from the United States, Italy and Spain. T cells, B-cell-depleted T cells, or PBMCs provided the cDNA or gDNA that served as material.

All enrollees were roughly 18 to 100 years old and from roughly 22 US areas. The specimen was PBMCs or T cells enriched from blood (not recorded which). J is TRBJ1-2 and V is TRBV2, with a weak D call TRBD1 (6 bases). This clonotype was obtained from a woman in her late teens or twenties with acute COVID-19. This chain's CDR3 is CASSTGHLYGYTF. CDR3 nucleotides: TGTGCCAGCAGCACGGGACACCTCTATGGCTACACCTTC.